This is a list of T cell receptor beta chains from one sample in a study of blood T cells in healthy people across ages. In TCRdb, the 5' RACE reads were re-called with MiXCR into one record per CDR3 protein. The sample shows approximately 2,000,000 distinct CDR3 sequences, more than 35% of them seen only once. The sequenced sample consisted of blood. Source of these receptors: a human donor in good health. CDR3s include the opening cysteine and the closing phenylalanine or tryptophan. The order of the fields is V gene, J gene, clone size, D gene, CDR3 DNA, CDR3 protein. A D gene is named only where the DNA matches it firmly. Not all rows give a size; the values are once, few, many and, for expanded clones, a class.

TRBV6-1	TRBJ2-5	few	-	TGTGCCAGCACAAGGGGAAGTGAAGAGACCCAGTACTTC	CASTRGSEETQYF
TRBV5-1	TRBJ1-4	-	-	TGCGCCAGCAGCTTGTCTCTGCCCTCGGGACCTAATGAAAAACTGTTTTTT	CASSLSLPSGPNEKLFF
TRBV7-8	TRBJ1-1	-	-	TGTGCCAGCAGCTTAAAGAGCGGGATTGAAGCTTTCTTT	CASSLKSGIEAFF
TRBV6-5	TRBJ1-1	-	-	TGTGCCAGCAGTTACTCCAACCGGGCTTTCTTT	CASSYSNRAFF
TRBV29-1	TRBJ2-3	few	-	TGCAGCGCCCAGAGAACCGATACGCAGTATTTT	CSAQRTDTQYF
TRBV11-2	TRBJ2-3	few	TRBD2	TGTGCCAGCAGCTGGGGGGGATCTAGCACAGATACGCAGTATTTT	CASSWGGSSTDTQYF
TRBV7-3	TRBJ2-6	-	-	TGTGCCAGCAGCTTAGCACCGGGCTCTGGGGCCAACGTCCTGACTTTC	CASSLAPGSGANVLTF
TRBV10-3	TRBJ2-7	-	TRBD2	TGTGCCATCAGTGCTGGGACTAGCGGGGTCCTTGAGAGGCAGTACTTC	CAISAGTSGVLERQYF
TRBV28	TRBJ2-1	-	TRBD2	TGTGCCAGCACCCTTACTAGCGGGGGGCCCTACAATGAGCAGTTCTTC	CASTLTSGGPYNEQFF
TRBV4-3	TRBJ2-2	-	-	TGCGCCAGCAGCCAATTAGAGCTGCACACCGGGGAGCTGTTTTTT	CASSQLELHTGELFF
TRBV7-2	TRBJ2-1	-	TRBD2	TGTGCCAGCAGCCTAAGGGGGCTAGCGGGGGAGTACAATGAGCAGTTCTTC	CASSLRGLAGEYNEQFF
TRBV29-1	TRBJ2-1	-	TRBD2	TGCAGCGTTGGGGGAGCGGCTAGCGGGGGGAATGAGCAGTTCTTC	CSVGGAASGGNEQFF
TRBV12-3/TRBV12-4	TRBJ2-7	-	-	TGTGCCAGCAGTCGCAGACAGAACGAGCAGTACTTC	CASSRRQNEQYF
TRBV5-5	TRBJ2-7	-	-	TGTGCCAGCCGAATCCAGGGATCTGCGTACGAGCAGTACTTC	CASRIQGSAYEQYF
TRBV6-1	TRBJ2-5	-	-	TGTGCCAGCAGTTACGTGGAAATCCAGTACTTC	CASSYVEIQYF
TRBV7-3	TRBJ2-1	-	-	TGTGCCAGCAGCTCCATCCTCGGGGTTACCTACAATGAGCAGTTCTTC	CASSSILGVTYNEQFF
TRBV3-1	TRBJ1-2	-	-	TGTGCCAGCAGTACTGGGCTGCTAATTAGCTATGGCTACACCTTC	CASSTGLLISYGYTF
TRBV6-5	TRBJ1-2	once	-	TGTGCCAGCAGCCGTGAACAGTTTCTGGGCTACACCTTC	CASSREQFLGYTF
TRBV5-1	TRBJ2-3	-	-	TGCGCCAGCAGCCTGGGTGCGGCCTATAAAGACAATACGCAGTATTTT	CASSLGAAYKDNTQYF
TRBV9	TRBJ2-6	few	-	TGTGCCAGCAGCGTCCCATCCACAGGCTCTGGGGCCAACGTCCTGACTTTC	CASSVPSTGSGANVLTF
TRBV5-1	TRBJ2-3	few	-	TGCGCCAGCAGTCCCGGACAGCGTAGCACAGATACGCAGTATTTT	CASSPGQRSTDTQYF
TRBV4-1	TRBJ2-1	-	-	TGCGCCAGCAGCCGAGGGACCGAAGGTTACAATGAGCAGTTCTTC	CASSRGTEGYNEQFF
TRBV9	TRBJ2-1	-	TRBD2	TGTGCCAGCAGCGTCGGTATACTAGCGGGGGGGACGAATGAGCAGTTCTTC	CASSVGILAGGTNEQFF
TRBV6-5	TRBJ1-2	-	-	TGTGCCAGCAGTCACGCCTCCAGGCAGGGGTATGGCTACACCTTC	CASSHASRQGYGYTF
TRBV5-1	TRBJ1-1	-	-	TGCGCCAGCAGCTTGAGGGTCACGGTTGACACTGAAGCTTTCTTT	CASSLRVTVDTEAFF